A single sample is the source of the 21 T cell receptor beta chains below, sequenced in a study of prognosis after radiotherapy for stage I lung cancer. Amplicons of TCR beta CDR3 were generated from genomic DNA by two-round multiplex PCR. First-round PCR, the initial amplification, used primers specific to each TRBV and TRBJ gene. Each CDR3 protein is one row after TCRdb ran MiXCR on the multiplex PCR reads. The sample gives roughly 17,000 distinct CDR3 sequences, around 40% of which show up once; about two fifths is in the top ten. Material: PBMCs, obtained before or after stereotactic body radiation therapy (not recorded which). The receptor source for this set is a donor over 45 with non-small cell lung cancer.

V usage is TRBV7-2 and J usage is TRBJ1-6; D unresolved. Deletions cut 5 bases from V and 5 bases from J, with 1 base between. Germline V gene lookup returns CDR1 SGHTA and CDR2 FQGNSA. The CDR3 consists of 11 residues. CDR3 residues: CASSNNSPLHF. Here the CDR3 DNA reads TGTGCCAGCAGCAATAATTCACCCCTCCACTTT.

The chain employs TRBV5-1 and TRBJ2-7; D is possibly TRBD1 (5 bases). V lost 4 bases, J lost 0 bases, and 23 bases lay in between. Germline values: CDR1 SGHRS, CDR2 YFSETQ. The CDR3 loop spans 18 amino acids. The CDR3 DNA reads TGCGCCAGCAGCATTCACGCGCCCGACAGCACGAGCTCCTACGAGCAGTACTTC. Translation: CASSIHAPDSTSSYEQYF.

V usage is TRBV30 and J usage is TRBJ2-7, with D tentatively TRBD2 (6 bases). The CDR3 contains 16 residues. Looked up from germline, CDR1 is GTSNPN and CDR2 is SVGIG (reference sequence). The V end was cut by 3 bases, the J end by 0 bases, with 18 bases between. DNA of the CDR3: TGTGCCTGGAGAGGGGCAGGGAGGAGAATCTCCTACGAGCAGTACTTC. This codes for CAWRGAGRRISYEQYF.

In its sample, this clonotype was seen many times. The chain is built from TRBV20-1 and TRBJ1-1, with D unresolved. Germline V gene sequence: CDR1 DFQATT, CDR2 SNEGSKA (reference sequence). The CDR3 spans 13 residues. V was trimmed by 2 bases and J by 1 base, leaving 8 bases between them. The CDR3 DNA follows: TGCAGTGCTAGATGGCAGACGAACACTGAAGCTTTCTTT. It yields the protein CSARWQTNTEAFF.

This clonotype was counted ten times or more. The rearrangement uses TRBV18 and TRBJ2-5; D is perhaps TRBD1 (5 bases). The CDR3 has 12 amino acids. Germline V gene lookup returns CDR1 KGHSH and CDR2 LQKENI. The V gene lost 7 bases and the J gene lost 5 bases, with 11 bases spanning the gap. The DNA for the CDR3 is TGTGCCAGCTTAGGGGCCGAGGAGACCCAGTACTTC. Protein product: CASLGAEETQYF.

The rearrangement joins TRBV28 to TRBJ2-7; tentative D call: TRBD2 (5 bases). CDR1 and CDR2 (germline): MDHEN, SYDVKM. CDR3 length: 12 residues. V lost 7 bases and J 2 bases, leaving 9 bases between the germline ends. CDR3 nucleotides: TGTGCCAGCATGAGCGGCCCCTACGAGCAGTACTTC. Amino acid sequence: CASMSGPYEQYF.

The table lists this clonotype with many counts. J is TRBJ1-2 and V is TRBV7-9; 12 nucleotides line up with TRBD1. V shed 2 bases, J shed 0 bases, and the junction held 7 bases outside the gene matches. In germline, CDR1 is SEHNR, CDR2 FQNEAQ (reference sequence). The CDR3 consists of 18 residues. The chain's CDR3 is CASSLSPGQGAANYGYTF. In DNA form, the CDR3 reads TGTGCCAGCAGCTTATCACCGGGACAGGGGGCAGCTAACTATGGCTACACCTTC.

This chain connects TRBV24-1 to TRBJ1-2, with D tentatively TRBD1 (5 bases). V gave up 5 bases and J gave up 8 bases, with 8 bases separating them. There are 11 residues in the CDR3. CDR1 is KGHDR, CDR2 SFDVKD, per germline. The chain's CDR3 is CATSGREGYTF. CDR3 bases: TGTGCCACCAGTGGCAGGGAAGGCTACACCTTC.

The table lists this clonotype with many counts. The rearrangement uses TRBV5-4 and TRBJ1-6; D gene uncertain. V was cut by 4 bases and J by 5 bases, with 10 bases left in between. Germline CDR1 SGHNT, CDR2 YYREEE (reference sequence). The CDR3 spans 14 residues. CDR3 coding DNA: TGTGCCAGCAGCCAGGACGTGGATAATTCACCCCTCCACTTT. Amino acids: CASSQDVDNSPLHF.

The CDR3 loop reads CASSEAIAGNTGELFF. CDR3 nucleotides: TGTGCCAGCAGTGAAGCGATAGCGGGTAACACCGGGGAGCTGTTTTTT. The chain recombines TRBV6-2 or TRBV6-3 with TRBJ2-2; TRBD2 aligns across 7 bases. The V gene end was trimmed by 5 bases and the J gene end by 2 bases; junction bases not matched to a gene: 8. Germline V gene sequence: CDR1 MNHEY, CDR2 SVGEGT. The CDR3 runs 16 residues.

The chain joins TRBV7-9 to TRBJ2-3, with 8 bases identical to TRBD2. The CDR3 covers 15 residues. The germline gives CDR1 SEHNR, CDR2 FQNEAQ (reference sequence). V gave up 8 bases and J gave up 4 bases; unmatched junction bases: 11. CDR3 region: CASSVGRAGADTQYF. In DNA form, the CDR3 reads TGTGCCAGCTCGGTCGGGAGGGCTGGGGCAGATACGCAGTATTTT.

This clonotype was counted a few times. The chain carries TRBV15 and TRBJ2-3, with 7 bases matching TRBD2. The CDR3 totals 17 residues. Per germline, CDR1 LNHNV and CDR2 YYDKDF (reference sequence). Unmatched junction bases numbered 11, after V lost 4 bases and J lost 1 base. CDR3: CATSKESGGGGTDTQYF. CDR3 sequence (DNA): TGTGCCACCAGCAAAGAATCGGGGGGTGGAGGCACAGATACGCAGTATTTT.

V gene TRBV6-5 combines with J gene TRBJ2-7; no clear D. The germline V gene has CDR1 MNHEY and CDR2 SVGAGI. V was trimmed by 3 bases and J by 0 bases, leaving 12 bases between them. The CDR3 has 15 amino acids. The CDR3 nucleotides are TGTGCCAGCAGTTATAGCTACTCGAGCTCCTACGAGCAGTACTTC. Protein: CASSYSYSSSYEQYF.

V is TRBV6-6 and J is TRBJ2-7, with 8 bases fitting TRBD2. The CDR3 is 16 residues long. Germline V gene data show CDR1 as MNHNY and CDR2 as SVGAGI (reference sequence). V lost 0 bases, J lost 3 bases, and 7 bases stayed unmatched. The CDR3 DNA reads as TGTGCCAGCAGTTACTCGAGGGTCCGGGAGGGCTACGAGCAGTACTTC. Translating gives CASSYSRVREGYEQYF.

There are many counts of this clonotype. The chain is built from TRBV9 and TRBJ2-7; 8 bases map to TRBD1. With V trimmed by 4 bases and J by 1 base, 4 bases remained unmatched. Germline V gene sequence: CDR1 SGDLS, CDR2 YYNGEE. The CDR3 runs 14 residues. The CDR3 DNA follows: TGTGCCAGCAGCCCCAGGACAGGGTCCTACGAGCAGTACTTC. This translates into CASSPRTGSYEQYF.

Remarks on this clonotype: A junction boundary mismatches the germline segment, possibly from a read error. V usage is TRBV6-6 and J usage is TRBJ2-7, with D possibly matching TRBD2 (6 bases). Germline values: CDR1 MNHNY, CDR2 SVGAGI (reference sequence). CDR3 length equals 13 residues. CDR3: CASGYSTRNEQYF. For the CDR3, the DNA is TGCGCCAGCGGTTACTCGACTAGGAACGAGCAGTACTTC.

In this sample, this clonotype turned up many times. The genes are TRBV2 and TRBJ2-5; D call uncertain. Trimming took 8 bases from V and 0 from J, leaving 10 bases between them. Germline V CDR1 and CDR2: SNHLY, FYNNEI. The CDR3 runs to 13 residues. DNA of the CDR3: TGTGCCAGCGTCGTGGAAAACCAAGAGACCCAGTACTTC. This gives the protein CASVVENQETQYF.

At least ten counts were recorded for this clonotype. The rearrangement links TRBV27 to TRBJ2-2; no reliable D call. Deletions cut 6 bases from V and 2 bases from J, with 16 bases between. The germline V gene encodes CDR1 MNHEY and CDR2 SMNVEV (reference sequence). This CDR3 has 16 residues. CDR3 DNA: TGTGCCAGCAGGCCCGGCCCCAGCGACAACACCGGGGAGCTGTTTTTT. This sequence encodes CASRPGPSDNTGELFF.

The CDR3 loop reads CASSLGPPSPLHF. The CDR3, as DNA: TGTGCCAGCAGCTTAGGTCCCCCTTCACCCCTCCACTTT. V gene TRBV7-2 combines with J gene TRBJ1-6, with D unclear. The germline gives CDR1 SGHTA, CDR2 FQGNSA. The CDR3 runs to 13 residues. V was clipped by 1 base and J by 9 bases, with 7 bases between them. The entire variable domain, with the rest obtained from reference TRBV7-2 and TRBJ1-6, is as follows: GAGVSQSPSNKVTEKGKDVELRCDPISGHTALYWYRQSLGQGLEFLIYFQGNSAPDKSGLPSDRFSAERTGGSVSTLTIQRTQQEDSAVYLCASSLGPPSPLHFGNGTRLTVT.

The chain combines TRBV27 with TRBJ1-6, with 7 bases matching TRBD1. The V and J ends lost 7 bases and 0 bases, in that order; junction bases with no gene match: 15. Germline lookup yields CDR1 MNHEY and CDR2 SMNVEV (reference sequence). This CDR3 spans 19 amino acids. The CDR3 nucleotides read TGTGCCAGCAAACAGCGGGACAGATCGTCCCGCTCCTATAATTCACCCCTCCACTTT. Translated: CASKQRDRSSRSYNSPLHF.

This clonotype has only a few counts. A clone one base away is much larger, so this may be a read error. V gene TRBV12-5 combines with J gene TRBJ1-1, with D possibly being TRBD1 (6 bases). Germline V CDR1 and CDR2: LGHNT, FRNRAP. The CDR3 has 14 residues. CDR3 in amino acids: CDSGFGQRNTEAFF. For the CDR3, the DNA is TGTGATAGTGGTTTCGGACAGAGGAACACTGAAGCTTTCTTT.